This T cell receptor beta chain was identified during a study of cytomegalovirus exposure and HLA in healthy donors. Germline CDR1 SGHRS, CDR2 YFSETQ. Between the trimmed V and J ends, which lost 1 base and 4 bases, there was a span of 11 bases. CDR3 size: 14 residues. The PCR employed 60 Vbeta primers together with 13 Jbeta primers. Profiled with immunoSEQ multiplex PCR; TCRdb holds only in-frame clones, not every one. Here the sample spans over 100,000 clones, roughly 85% being singletons. J is TRBJ1-1 and V is TRBV5-1, with D uncertain. The sequence was obtained from a man aged 25 to 45 in good health and CMV-seropositive. What was sequenced was PBMCs. Here the CDR3 reads CASSLNGEGTEAFF. The CDR3 nucleotides read TGCGCCAGCAGCTTGAACGGGGAGGGCACTGAAGCTTTCTTT.